This T cell receptor (beta chain) derives from a study of blood T cell repertoires in COVID-19. Whole-study context: Some COVID-19 samples were acute and others convalescent; all came from the United States, Italy and Spain.

Repertoires were generated with immunoSEQ multiplex PCR, while TCRdb's copy carries only in-frame clones and drops some. This table has 90,000 to 140,000 clones, 80% to 85% appearing once. Sequencing input: peripheral blood. This clonotype originated in a woman of 80 years or more with acute or convalescent COVID-19.

For the CDR3, the DNA is TGTGCCAGCAGCCCGACAGGGGTTAAAGAGACCCAGTACTTC. Translating gives CASSPTGVKETQYF. This chain joins TRBV7-7 and TRBJ2-5, with 8 bases fitting TRBD1. With 5 bases clipped from V and 3 bases from J, the junction kept 5 bases outside the gene matches. Germline V gives CDR1 SSHAT, CDR2 FNYEAQ (reference sequence). The CDR3 is 14 residues long.